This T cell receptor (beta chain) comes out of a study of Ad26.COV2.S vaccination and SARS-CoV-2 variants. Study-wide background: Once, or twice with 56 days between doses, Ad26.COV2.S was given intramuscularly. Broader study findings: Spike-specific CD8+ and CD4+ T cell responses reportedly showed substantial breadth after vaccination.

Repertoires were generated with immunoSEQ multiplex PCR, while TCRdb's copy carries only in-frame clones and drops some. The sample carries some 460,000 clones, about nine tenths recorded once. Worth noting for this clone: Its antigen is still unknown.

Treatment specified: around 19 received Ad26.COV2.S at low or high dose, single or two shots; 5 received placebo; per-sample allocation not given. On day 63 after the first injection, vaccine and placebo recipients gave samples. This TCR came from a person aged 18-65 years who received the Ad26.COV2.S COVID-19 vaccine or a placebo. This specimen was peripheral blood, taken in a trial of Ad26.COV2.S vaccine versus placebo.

CDR3 region: CASTDTGNSGNTIYF. DNA for the CDR3: TGTGCCAGCACCGACACGGGTAACTCTGGAAACACCATATATTTT. The chain joins TRBV18 to TRBJ1-3; D gene uncertain. Germline loops: CDR1 KGHSH, CDR2 LQKENI. The CDR3 covers 15 residues. The V and J ends lost 8 bases and 0 bases respectively, with 14 bases between them.